These 5 T cell receptor beta chains originate from one sample sequenced in a study of blood T cell repertoires in COVID-19. Assay: immunoSEQ multiplex PCR; the TCRdb copy retains only in-frame clones and omits some. This table has about 370,000 clones, 70% to 90% appearing once. Source material: peripheral blood. The receptors here all came from a young woman with COVID-19, enrolled during active disease.

V usage is TRBV29-1 and J usage is TRBJ2-3; TRBD1 agrees at 10 bases. This CDR3 spans 15 amino acids. Germline loops: CDR1 SQVTM, CDR2 ANQGSEA. With 4 bases clipped from V and 1 base from J, the junction kept 5 bases outside the gene matches. Written as DNA, the CDR3 is TGCAGCGTTGGCGGGACAGGGGAAGGCACAGATACGCAGTATTTT. Its protein product is CSVGGTGEGTDTQYF.

This clone has just one count. This chain joins TRBV5-1 and TRBJ1-4, with 8 bases matching TRBD1. V was clipped by 4 bases and J by 0 bases; unmatched bases: 11. CDR3 size: 18 residues. The germline V gene has CDR1 SGHRS and CDR2 YFSETQ. The CDR3 sequence: CASSPEDRVRTTNEKLFF. In nucleotides, the CDR3 is TGCGCCAGCAGCCCAGAGGACAGGGTGAGAACAACTAATGAAAAACTGTTTTTT.

This clone has only one observation. This rearrangement joins TRBV6-6 to TRBJ2-5; D is possibly TRBD2 (5 bases). V dropped 3 bases and J dropped 1 base, with 12 bases sitting between them. The CDR3 runs 15 residues. Germline CDR1 and CDR2: MNHNY and SVGAGI (reference sequence). The CDR3 loop reads CASSYGGNLQETQYF. The CDR3 nucleotides read TGTGCCAGCAGTTATGGAGGCAACCTCCAAGAGACCCAGTACTTC.

The chain joins TRBV9 to TRBJ2-2; TRBD2 matches 7 bases. The CDR3 has 16 residues. Unmatched junction bases numbered 7, after V lost 0 bases and J lost 5 bases. Germline-derived CDR1 and CDR2 are SGDLS and YYNGEE. The CDR3 bases are TGTGCCAGCAGCGTAGGCGCCGCGGGAGTTACCGGGGAGCTGTTTTTT. This gives the protein CASSVGAAGVTGELFF.

The V and J genes are TRBV29-1 and TRBJ2-2; D is uncertain. V gave up 7 bases and J gave up 10 bases, with 13 bases separating them. This CDR3 region has 11 residues. CDR1 and CDR2 (germline): SQVTM, ANQGSEA. CDR3 sequence (DNA): TGCAGCGCCCACAAGTCAGAGGAGCTGTTTTTT. Amino acid sequence: CSAHKSEELFF.